The rows below give T cell receptor beta chains drawn from one sample of a study of T cell repertoires in cytomegalovirus infection. Their antigen targets remain unknown. TCRdb reanalysed the reads using MiXCR and keeps one entry per CDR3 protein. The sample lists roughly 570,000 distinct CDR3 sequences; around 40% were seen once. The input for sequencing was cultured PBMCs, taken from culture after CMV antigen stimulation. The source is a human donor in good health (CMV status not recorded). Some clones in this sample may be carry-over from other donors' samples. CDR3s include the opening cysteine and the closing phenylalanine or tryptophan.

V: TRBV10-2; CDR3: CASNLAGGPPNEQFF
V: TRBV6-5; CDR3: CASAGVIGFDTGELFF
V: TRBV12-3/TRBV12-4; CDR3: CASSSSPRGETQYF
V: TRBV7-2; CDR3: CASSKRTSGGETQYF
V: TRBV27; CDR3: CASSFWGTGETDTQYF
V: TRBV7-2; CDR3: CASSSNSGSSYNEQFF
V: TRBV12-3/TRBV12-4; CDR3: CASQVGQGLETQYF
V: TRBV7-2; CDR3: CASSWGRAQETQYF
V: TRBV7-2; CDR3: CASSPRVGQDQPQHF
V: TRBV15; CDR3: CATSRGYYEQYF
V: TRBV15; CDR3: CATSRDSAGKQGNQPQHF
V: TRBV6-2/TRBV6-3; CDR3: CASSWTSGRRGYNEQFF
V: TRBV7-2; CDR3: CASSLLLGNIQYF
V: TRBV5-1; CDR3: CASSLAPGTDYEQYF
V: TRBV2; CDR3: CASSENRYQQYF
V: TRBV14; CDR3: CASTKGSYEQYF
V: TRBV19; CDR3: CASSPIRGTGTATYGYTF
V: TRBV12-3/TRBV12-4; CDR3: CASRIGLDEQFF
V: TRBV27; CDR3: CASSLSNRGHEQFF
V: TRBV7-2; CDR3: CASSLEGSYNSPLHF
V: TRBV6-5; CDR3: CASSYSTGYEQYF
V: TRBV7-2; CDR3: CASSLTGWDEQFF
V: TRBV7-4; CDR3: CASSLAQTNEKLFF
V: TRBV14; CDR3: CASSQDRHIPTQGNRYEQYF
V: TRBV19; CDR3: CADLRREEAFF
V: TRBV7-6; CDR3: CASGGQGPSPLHF
V: TRBV5-3; CDR3: CASSLVRGGSYNEQFF
V: TRBV20-1; CDR3: CSANRVIYEQYF
V: TRBV6-1; CDR3: CASREGNTEAFF
V: TRBV7-2; CDR3: CASSYLTDPNEKLFF
V: TRBV7-2; CDR3: CASSFSGLAGYEQYF
V: TRBV12-3/TRBV12-4; CDR3: CASSYGDPNTEAFF
V: TRBV4-2; CDR3: CASCLRGQSTDTQYF